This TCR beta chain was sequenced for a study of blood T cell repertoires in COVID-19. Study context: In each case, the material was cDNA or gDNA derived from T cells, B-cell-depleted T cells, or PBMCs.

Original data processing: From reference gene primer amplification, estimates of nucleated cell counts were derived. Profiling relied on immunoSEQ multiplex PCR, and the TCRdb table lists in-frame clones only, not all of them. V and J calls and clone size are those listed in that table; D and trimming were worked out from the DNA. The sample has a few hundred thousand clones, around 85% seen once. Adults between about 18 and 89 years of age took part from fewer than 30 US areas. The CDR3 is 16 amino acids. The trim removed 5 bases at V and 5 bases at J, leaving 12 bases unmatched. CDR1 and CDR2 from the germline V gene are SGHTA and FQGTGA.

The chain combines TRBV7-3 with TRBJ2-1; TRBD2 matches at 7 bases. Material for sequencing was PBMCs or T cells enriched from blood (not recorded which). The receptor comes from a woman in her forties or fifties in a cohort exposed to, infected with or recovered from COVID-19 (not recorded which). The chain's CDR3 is CASSPLWTSLDNEQFF. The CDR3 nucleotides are TGTGCCAGCAGCCCCCTGTGGACTAGTCTCGACAATGAGCAGTTCTTC. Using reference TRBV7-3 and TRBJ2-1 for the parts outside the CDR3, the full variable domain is GAGVSQTPSNKVTEKGKYVELRCDPISGHTALYWYRQSLGQGPEFLIYFQGTGAADDSGLPNDRFFAVRPEGSVSTLKIQRTERGDSAVYLCASSPLWTSLDNEQFFGPGTRLTVL.